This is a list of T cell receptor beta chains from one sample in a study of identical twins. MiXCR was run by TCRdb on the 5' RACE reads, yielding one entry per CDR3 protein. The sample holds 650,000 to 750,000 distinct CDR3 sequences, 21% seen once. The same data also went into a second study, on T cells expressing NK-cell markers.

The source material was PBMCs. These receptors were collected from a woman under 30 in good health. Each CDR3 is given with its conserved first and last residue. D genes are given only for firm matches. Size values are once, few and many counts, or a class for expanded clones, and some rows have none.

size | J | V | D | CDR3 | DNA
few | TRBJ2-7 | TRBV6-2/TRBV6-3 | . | CASRPTGQTYEQYF | TGTGCCAGCCGCCCGACAGGACAAACCTACGAGCAGTACTTC
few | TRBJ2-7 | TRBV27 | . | CASSYGGRSSYEQYF | TGTGCCAGCAGTTACGGCGGGCGTTCCTCCTACGAGCAGTACTTC
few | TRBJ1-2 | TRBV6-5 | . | CASSYGLGAPYGYTF | TGTGCCAGCAGTTACGGGCTAGGGGCGCCCTACGGCTACACCTTC
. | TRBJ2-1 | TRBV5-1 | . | CASKPLDRRYNEQFF | TGCGCCAGCAAGCCCCTGGACCGCCGCTACAATGAGCAGTTCTTC
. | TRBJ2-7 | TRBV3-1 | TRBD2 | CASSRPGLAGVDEQYF | TGTGCCAGCAGCCGTCCGGGACTAGCGGGAGTCGACGAGCAGTACTTC
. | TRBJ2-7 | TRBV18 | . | CASSPPGLPSYEQYF | TGTGCCAGCTCACCTCCGGGACTCCCTAGCTACGAGCAGTACTTC
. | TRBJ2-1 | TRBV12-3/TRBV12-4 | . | CASSSRLMQDNEQFF | TGTGCCAGCAGTTCTCGCCTCATGCAGGATAATGAGCAGTTCTTC
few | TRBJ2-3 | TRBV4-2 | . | CASSQGVTDTQYF | TGTGCCAGCAGCCAGGGAGTTACAGATACGCAGTATTTT
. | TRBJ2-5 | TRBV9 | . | CASSVRTLGTQYF | TGTGCCAGCAGCGTACGGACCCTGGGGACCCAGTACTTC
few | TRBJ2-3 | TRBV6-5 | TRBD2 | CASSYSGRGGGTDTQYF | TGTGCCAGCAGTTACTCGGGGCGGGGGGGTGGCACAGATACGCAGTATTTT
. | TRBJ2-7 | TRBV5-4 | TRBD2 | CASSSQTSGGYEQYF | TGTGCCAGCAGCTCTCAGACTAGCGGGGGTTACGAGCAGTACTTC
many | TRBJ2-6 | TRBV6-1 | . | CASRMTSSGANVLTF | TGTGCCAGCAGGATGACTTCCTCTGGGGCCAACGTCCTGACTTTC
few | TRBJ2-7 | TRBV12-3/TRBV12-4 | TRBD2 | CASSFGTTSYEQYF | TGTGCCAGCAGTTTTGGGACTACCTCCTACGAGCAGTACTTC
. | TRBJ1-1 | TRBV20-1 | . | CRAGIPNTEAFF | TGCAGAGCAGGGATTCCGAACACTGAAGCTTTCTTT
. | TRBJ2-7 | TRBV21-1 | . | CASSKSGTSIHEQYF | TGTGCCAGCAGCAAAAGCGGGACTAGTATCCACGAGCAGTACTTC
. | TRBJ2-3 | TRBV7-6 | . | CASSRGTFTDTQYF | TGTGCCAGCAGCCGCGGGACCTTCACAGATACGCAGTATTTT
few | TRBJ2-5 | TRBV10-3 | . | CAISEPAADAQETQYF | TGTGCCATCAGTGAGCCCGCGGCGGACGCGCAAGAGACCCAGTACTTC
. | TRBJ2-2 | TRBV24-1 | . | CATTLTQTGSISTGELFF | TGTGCCACCACGTTGACACAGACCGGGTCGATAAGCACCGGGGAGCTGTTTTTT
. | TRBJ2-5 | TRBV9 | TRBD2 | CASSVAAGGKETQYF | TGTGCCAGCAGCGTAGCGGCGGGGGGAAAAGAGACCCAGTACTTC
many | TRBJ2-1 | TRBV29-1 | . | CSVVSGTTSYNEQFF | TGCAGCGTTGTCTCAGGGACAACCTCCTACAATGAGCAGTTCTTC
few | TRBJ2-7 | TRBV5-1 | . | CASSSRDSSWSEQYF | TGCGCCAGCAGCTCCCGGGACTCATCTTGGTCCGAGCAGTACTTC
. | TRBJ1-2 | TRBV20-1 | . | CSAPRTVYGYTF | TGCAGTGCTCCGAGGACGGTCTATGGCTACACCTTC
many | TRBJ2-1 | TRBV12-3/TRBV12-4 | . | CASSLSGAYNEQFF | TGTGCCAGCAGTTTGTCCGGCGCGTACAATGAGCAGTTCTTC
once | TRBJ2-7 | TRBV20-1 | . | CSAKRQGRTYEQYF | TGCAGTGCAAAAAGGCAGGGGCGGACCTACGAGCAGTACTTC
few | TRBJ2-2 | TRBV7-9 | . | CASSLTPRGGELFF | TGTGCCAGCAGCTTAACCCCAAGGGGCGGGGAGCTGTTTTTT
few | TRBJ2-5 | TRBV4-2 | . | CASSQVGDGLTQYF | TGTGCCAGCAGCCAAGTAGGAGATGGGCTGACCCAGTACTTC
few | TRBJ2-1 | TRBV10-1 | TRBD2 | CASSGAGGGEQFF | TGCGCCAGCAGTGGAGCGGGGGGGGGTGAGCAGTTCTTC
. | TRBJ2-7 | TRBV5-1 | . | CASSLARESFYEQYF | TGCGCCAGCAGCTTGGCCAGAGAGAGTTTCTACGAGCAGTACTTC
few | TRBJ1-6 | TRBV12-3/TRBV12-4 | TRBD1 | CASSLGDRYSPLHF | TGTGCCAGCAGTTTAGGGGACAGATATTCACCCCTCCACTTT
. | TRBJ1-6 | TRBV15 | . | CATSLLGSPLHF | TGTGCCACCAGCTTATTGGGTTCACCCCTCCACTTT
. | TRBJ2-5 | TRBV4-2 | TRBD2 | CASSQLAGGSETQYF | TGTGCCAGCAGCCAACTAGCGGGGGGGTCTGAGACCCAGTACTTC
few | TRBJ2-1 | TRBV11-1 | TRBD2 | CASSLETSGDRSYNEQFF | TGTGCCAGCAGCTTGGAAACTAGCGGGGACCGCTCCTACAATGAGCAGTTCTTC
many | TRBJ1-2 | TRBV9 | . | CASSVRPGDGYTF | TGTGCCAGCAGCGTCCGACCCGGAGATGGCTACACCTTC
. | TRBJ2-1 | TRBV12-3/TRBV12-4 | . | CASSRPEYNEQFF | TGTGCCAGCAGCCGCCCCGAGTACAATGAGCAGTTCTTC
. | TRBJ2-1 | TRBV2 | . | CASLVEKGKGEQFF | TGTGCCAGCTTGGTGGAAAAGGGCAAGGGTGAGCAGTTCTTC
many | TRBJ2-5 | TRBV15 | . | CATTWSPQETQYF | TGTGCCACCACGTGGTCACCTCAAGAGACCCAGTACTTC
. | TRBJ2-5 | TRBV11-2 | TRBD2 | CASSPTGLVGGGQETQYF | TGTGCCAGCAGCCCAACAGGGCTAGTCGGGGGGGGCCAAGAGACCCAGTACTTC
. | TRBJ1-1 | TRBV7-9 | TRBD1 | CASSRGQGYTEAFF | TGTGCCAGCAGCCGAGGACAGGGATACACTGAAGCTTTCTTT
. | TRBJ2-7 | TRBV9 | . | CASSVGPRGDSYEQYF | TGTGCCAGCAGCGTAGGCCCCCGGGGTGACTCCTACGAGCAGTACTTC
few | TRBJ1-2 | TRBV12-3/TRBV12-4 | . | CASRPDADYGYTF | TGTGCCAGCAGACCAGACGCCGACTATGGCTACACCTTC
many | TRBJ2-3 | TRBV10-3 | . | CAIRARSATDTQYF | TGTGCCATCAGAGCTAGATCGGCTACAGATACGCAGTATTTT
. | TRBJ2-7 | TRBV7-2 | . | CASSLDGFSYEQYF | TGTGCCAGCAGCTTGGACGGGTTCTCCTACGAGCAGTACTTC
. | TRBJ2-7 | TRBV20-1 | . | CSAISKQGYEQYF | TGCAGTGCTATCTCAAAACAGGGCTACGAGCAGTACTTC
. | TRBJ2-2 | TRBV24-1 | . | CATSDTGANTGELFF | TGTGCCACCAGTGATACCGGGGCGAACACCGGGGAGCTGTTTTTT
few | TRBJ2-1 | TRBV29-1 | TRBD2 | CSERLAGAFNEQFF | TGCAGCGAACGACTAGCGGGAGCTTTTAATGAGCAGTTCTTC
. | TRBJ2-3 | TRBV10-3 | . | CAISDPLQGAKDTQYF | TGTGCCATCAGTGACCCCTTACAGGGAGCGAAGGATACGCAGTATTTT
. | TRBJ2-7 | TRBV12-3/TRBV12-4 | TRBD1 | CASSLAQTGYLGEQYF | TGTGCCAGCAGCCTAGCCCAGACAGGGTATCTTGGCGAGCAGTACTTC
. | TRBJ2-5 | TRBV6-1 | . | CASSEVTSQESQYF | TGTGCCAGCAGTGAAGTGACAAGCCAAGAGTCCCAGTACTTC
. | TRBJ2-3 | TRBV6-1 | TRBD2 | CASSEVGLAGGRSLPDTQYF | TGTGCCAGCAGTGAGGTCGGACTAGCGGGGGGGCGATCTTTACCAGATACGCAGTATTTT
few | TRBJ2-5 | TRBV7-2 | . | CASSANRGKETQYF | TGTGCCAGCAGCGCCAACCGCGGGAAAGAGACCCAGTACTTC
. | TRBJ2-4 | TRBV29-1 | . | CSVAPGGGVKNIQYF | TGCAGCGTCGCTCCTGGAGGGGGGGTCAAAAACATTCAGTACTTC
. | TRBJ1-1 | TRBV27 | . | CASTSLGEAFF | TGTGCCAGCACCTCCCTGGGTGAAGCTTTCTTT
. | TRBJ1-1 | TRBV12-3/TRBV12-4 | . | CASLWQGVTEAFF | TGTGCCAGCCTCTGGCAGGGAGTCACTGAAGCTTTCTTT
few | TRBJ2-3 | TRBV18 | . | CASSPAGADTQYF | TGTGCCAGCTCACCGGCAGGGGCAGATACGCAGTATTTT
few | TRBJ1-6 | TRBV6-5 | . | CASSYSPGRTNSPLHF | TGTGCCAGCAGTTACTCTCCAGGGCGCACAAATTCACCCCTCCACTTT
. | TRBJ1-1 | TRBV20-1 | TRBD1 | CRKDRVGTEAFF | TGCAGAAAGGACAGGGTGGGCACTGAAGCTTTCTTT
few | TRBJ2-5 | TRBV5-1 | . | CASSLAGTPLETQYF | TGCGCCAGCAGCTTGGCCGGGACGCCTCTTGAGACCCAGTACTTC
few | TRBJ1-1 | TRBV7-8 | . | CASSLRGEVFAFF | TGTGCCAGCAGCTTACGGGGCGAGGTTTTCGCTTTCTTT
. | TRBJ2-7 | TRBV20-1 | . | CSARDFHEQYF | TGCAGTGCTAGAGATTTCCACGAGCAGTACTTC
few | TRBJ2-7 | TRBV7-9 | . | CASSPGQIGEQYF | TGTGCCAGCAGCCCTGGACAAATTGGCGAGCAGTACTTC